This paragraph covers one T cell receptor beta chain sequence. This sample is drawn from a study of blood T cell repertoires in COVID-19. Study-wide background: The samples span acute and convalescent COVID-19 from the United States, Italy and Spain. Sources were T cells, B-cell-depleted T cells, or PBMCs; the material itself was cDNA or gDNA.

Germline CDR1 is SGHDT and CDR2 is YYEEEE. The CDR3 is 17 amino acids. The V end lost 7 bases, the J end lost 1 base, and 21 bases lay between the germline ends. In the authors' workflow: For nucleated cells, counts were estimated from reference gene primer amplification. Method: immunoSEQ multiplex PCR; TCRdb's copy keeps in-frame clones and lacks some. The V and J calls and clone size are taken from that table; D and trimming were inferred from the DNA. This sample yields 200,000 to 300,000 clones, of which approximately 85% are seen a single time; 0.65% to 0.8% belongs to the top ten. J is TRBJ2-1 and V is TRBV5-6; perhaps TRBD2 as D (6 bases). The receptor comes from a human donor in a cohort sampled during active COVID-19. The sequenced material came from peripheral blood. The CDR3 loop is CASRRRWVRESYNEQFF. CDR3 DNA sequence: TGTGCCAGCCGAAGACGATGGGTCCGGGAGTCCTACAATGAGCAGTTCTTC.